These 28 T cell receptor beta chains originate from one sample sequenced in a study of blood T cell repertoires in COVID-19. The repertoire was sequenced with immunoSEQ multiplex PCR; TCRdb's copy has only in-frame clones and lacks some. The sample shows 85,000 or so clones, about 95% of them seen only once. What was sequenced was peripheral blood. The source is a human donor with active COVID-19. The donor label of this sample is uncertain.

V is TRBV7-2 and J is TRBJ2-3; 7 positions agree with TRBD1. CDR3 length equals 17 residues. CDR1 is SGHTA, CDR2 FQGNSA, per germline. Trimming at V came to 3 bases and at J to 0 bases, leaving 9 bases not matched to a gene. Here the CDR3 reads CASSFPRDSASTDTQYF. Here the CDR3 DNA reads TGTGCCAGCAGCTTCCCTCGGGACAGCGCTAGCACAGATACGCAGTATTTT. The variable domain in full, completed from reference TRBV7-2 and TRBJ2-3, reads GAGVSQSPSNKVTEKGKDVELRCDPISGHTALYWYRQSLGQGLEFLIYFQGNSAPDKSGLPSDRFSAERTGGSVSTLTIQRTQQEDSAVYLCASSFPRDSASTDTQYFGPGTRLTVL.

The chain combines TRBV3-1 (or the pseudogene TRBV3-2) with TRBJ2-1; 7 positions agree with TRBD2. Trimming took 8 bases from V and 4 from J; bases not matched to a gene: 11. Germline CDR1 is LGHDT and CDR2 is YNNKEL (reference sequence). The CDR3 loop spans 15 amino acids. CDR3 in amino acids: CASSPQAGEYNEQFF. CDR3 nucleotide sequence: TGTGCCAGCTCGCCCCAGGCGGGAGAGTACAATGAGCAGTTCTTC.

The chain has TRBV5-1 and TRBJ2-7; TRBD2 matches 8 bases. This CDR3 is built from 14 residues. J was trimmed by 2 bases and V by 1 base; bases with no gene match: 2. The germline V gene encodes CDR1 SGHRS and CDR2 YFSETQ. The CDR3 nucleotides read TGCGCCAGCAGCTTGACTAGCGGAGCCTACGAGCAGTACTTC. This translates into CASSLTSGAYEQYF.

This clone has just one count. V gene TRBV15 combines with J gene TRBJ2-3, with 13 bases identical to TRBD2. Germline V CDR1 and CDR2: LNHNV, YYDKDF (reference sequence). The CDR3 sequence is 17 residues long. Trimming took 5 bases from V and 3 from J; bases not matched to a gene: 8. CDR3 bases: TGTGCCACCAGCCGCAAACTAGCGGGAGGGTTAACAGATACGCAGTATTTT. Translation: CATSRKLAGGLTDTQYF. Looking up the rest from reference TRBV15 and TRBJ2-3 gives the full variable domain: DAMVIQNPRYQVTQFGKPVTLSCSQTLNHNVMYWYQQKSSQAPKLLFHYYDKDFNNEADTPDNFQSRRPNTSFCFLDIRSPGLGDTAMYLCATSRKLAGGLTDTQYFGPGTRLTVL.

V and J are TRBV27 and TRBJ1-1, with D possibly being TRBD1 (5 bases). Germline CDR1 and CDR2: MNHEY and SMNVEV (reference sequence). The length of the CDR3 is 13 residues. Trimming left V 3 bases short and J 1 base short, with 6 bases between. The CDR3 sequence is CASSFRGNTEAFF. The CDR3 region has the DNA TGTGCCAGCAGTTTTAGGGGGAACACTGAAGCTTTCTTT.

This chain links TRBV2 with TRBJ2-5, with TRBD1 matching over 7 bases. The CDR3 is 12 amino acids. Germline-derived CDR1 and CDR2 are SNHLY and FYNNEI. After removal of 10 bases from V and 3 bases from J, the junction contained 5 bases not matched to a gene. The CDR3 DNA reads as TGTGCCACCAAGGGGGCGAAAGAGACCCAGTACTTC. It encodes CATKGAKETQYF. The full variable domain, in which reference TRBV2 and TRBJ2-5 provide the parts outside the CDR3, is EPEVTQTPSHQVTQMGQEVILRCVPISNHLYFYWYRQILGQKVEFLVSFYNNEISEKSEIFDDQFSVERPDGSNFTLKIRSTKLEDSAMYFCATKGAKETQYFGPGTRLLVL.

V usage is TRBV11-2 and J usage is TRBJ2-7; D remains unclear. The CDR3 is 13 residues long. Deletions cut 2 bases from V and 1 base from J, with 6 bases between. CDR1 and CDR2 (germline): SGHAT, FQNNGV. CDR3 coding DNA: TGTGCCAGCAGCTTACAGCGTTCCTACGAGCAGTACTTC. Its translation: CASSLQRSYEQYF.

The chain employs TRBV5-1 and TRBJ1-2; D gene uncertain. V was cut by 0 bases and J by 0 bases, with 9 bases left in between. The CDR3 loop spans 15 amino acids. Germline CDR1 is SGHRS and CDR2 is YFSETQ. The DNA of the CDR3 is TGCGCCAGCAGCTTGGATCCCGGGTCTAACTATGGCTACACCTTC. Translating gives CASSLDPGSNYGYTF.

This clone has a handful of counts. The CDR3 DNA reads TGTGCCAGCAGCCCCACAGGGGGTGAGCAGTTCTTC. The encoded protein is CASSPTGGEQFF. The chain uses TRBV4-2 and TRBJ2-1, with 8 bases lining up with TRBD1. The length of the CDR3 is 12 residues. V trimming: 4 bases; J trimming: 9 bases; junction bases outside the gene matches: 2. Germline V gene data show CDR1 as LGHNA and CDR2 as YNFKEQ.

This chain links TRBV5-4 with TRBJ2-7; D may be TRBD2 (6 bases). The germline V gene encodes CDR1 SGHNT and CDR2 YYREEE (reference sequence). Trimming took off 4 bases at V and 5 bases at J, with 16 bases between the two ends. CDR3 size: 14 residues. The CDR3 DNA reads as TGTGCCAGCAGCCTCCCCGGGGGAATCGACGAGCAGTACTTC. Translation: CASSLPGGIDEQYF.

The chain links TRBV19 to TRBJ2-5; TRBD2 agrees at 10 bases. J lost 1 base, V lost 1 base, and 3 bases had no gene match. The CDR3 sequence is 16 residues long. Germline V lookup: CDR1 LNHDA, CDR2 SQIVND (reference sequence). The CDR3 nucleotides are TGTGCCAGTAGTATAGGAGTAGCGGGGGGCCAAGAGACCCAGTACTTC. Its translation: CASSIGVAGGQETQYF.

The chain links TRBV10-3 to TRBJ1-2; 8 bases map to TRBD1. This CDR3 has 16 residues. CDR1 is ENHRY and CDR2 is SYGVKD in the germline V gene. V lost 0 bases to trimming and J lost 6 bases; unmatched junction nucleotides: 9. In nucleotides, the CDR3 is TGTGCCATCAGTGAGTCGACCCCCCAGACAGGGGATGGCTACACCTTC. Residues: CAISESTPQTGDGYTF.

The genes are TRBV3-1 (or the pseudogene TRBV3-2) and TRBJ1-5, with D unresolved. CDR1 is LGHDT, CDR2 YNNKEL, per germline (reference sequence). The V end lost 5 bases, the J end lost 0 bases, and 5 bases lay between the germline ends. CDR3 length: 13 residues. The CDR3, as DNA: TGTGCCAGCAGCTATTATAGCAATCAGCCCCAGCATTTT. Translating gives CASSYYSNQPQHF.

This chain uses TRBV6-2 or TRBV6-3 with TRBJ2-1; 10 bases fit TRBD1. V was clipped by 6 bases and J by 5 bases; unmatched bases: 7. The germline V gene encodes CDR1 MNHEY and CDR2 SVGEGT. The CDR3 length is 15 residues. CDR3 bases: TGTGCCAGCAGCCGACCTGGACAGGGGGACAATGAGCAGTTCTTC. It specifies CASSRPGQGDNEQFF.

The chain joins TRBV11-3 to TRBJ2-1; perhaps TRBD2 as D (5 bases). The V gene's germline CDR1 is SGHNT and CDR2 YENEEA. This CDR3 contains 17 residues. Trimming cost V 4 bases and J 6 bases, with 22 bases left between them. CDR3 residues: CASSSQESVSGCNEQFF. The CDR3 coding sequence is TGTGCCAGCAGCTCCCAAGAAAGTGTGTCGGGGTGCAATGAGCAGTTCTTC. The full variable domain, in which reference TRBV11-3 and TRBJ2-1 provide the parts outside the CDR3, is EAGVVQSPRYKIIEKKQPVAFWCNPISGHNTLYWYLQNLGQGPELLIRYENEEAVDDSQLPKDRFSAERLKGVDSTLKIQPAELGDSAVYLCASSSQESVSGCNEQFFGPGTRLTVL.

This rearrangement joins TRBV27 to TRBJ2-5, with 7 bases lining up with TRBD1. This CDR3 spans 16 amino acids. V lost 5 bases to trimming and J lost 2 bases; unmatched junction nucleotides: 11. Germline V gives CDR1 MNHEY, CDR2 SMNVEV (reference sequence). The CDR3 DNA reads as TGTGCCAGCAGTCCCCAACCCCTGGACAGGCAAGAGACCCAGTACTTC. Translation gives CASSPQPLDRQETQYF.

The V call is TRBV6-5, the J call TRBJ2-7; 8 bases agree with TRBD2. Germline V CDR1 and CDR2: MNHEY, SVGAGI. This CDR3 is built from 14 residues. V shed 6 bases and J 3 bases; nucleotides not matched to a gene: 7. CDR3 in amino acids: CASSRGSGSYEQYF. In nucleotides, the CDR3 is TGTGCCAGCAGCCGGGGCAGCGGGAGCTACGAGCAGTACTTC.

This sequence joins TRBV7-2 and TRBJ2-1; possible D gene TRBD1, 5 bases. CDR3 size: 11 residues. The V gene's germline CDR1 is SGHTA and CDR2 FQGNSA. With 2 bases removed from V and 15 bases from J, the gap between germline ends came to 11 bases. Written as DNA, the CDR3 is TGTGCCAGCAGCTTACCAGGGCGGCGGTTCTTC. It translates to CASSLPGRRFF.

For the CDR3, the DNA is TGTGCCAGCAGCCAAGTAGGAGCGAACACTGAAGCTTTCTTT. Translating gives CASSQVGANTEAFF. The genes are TRBV3-1 (or the pseudogene TRBV3-2) and TRBJ1-1; D not certain. The CDR3 extends over 14 amino acids. Per the germline V gene, CDR1 is LGHDT and CDR2 is YNNKEL (reference sequence). Trimming stripped 1 base from V and 1 base from J, with 7 bases between.

The CDR3 DNA follows: TGTGCCAGCAGCCCCGAGGGAAGGGTAACCGGGGAGCTGTTTTTT. Translated, it gives CASSPEGRVTGELFF. The rearrangement uses TRBV7-9 and TRBJ2-2, with D perhaps TRBD2 (5 bases). The CDR3 is made up of 15 amino acids. V lost 5 bases and J lost 5, with 15 bases in between. Germline-derived CDR1 and CDR2 are SEHNR and FQNEAQ (reference sequence).

This chain joins TRBV5-1 and TRBJ2-7; a possible D gene is TRBD2 (5 bases). V dropped 0 bases and J dropped 3 bases, with 7 bases sitting between them. This CDR3 region has 13 residues. CDR1 and CDR2 from the germline V gene are SGHRS and YFSETQ. The CDR3 DNA reads TGCGCCAGCAGCTTGGCCGGGGTCTACGAGCAGTACTTC. It translates to CASSLAGVYEQYF.

V gene TRBV5-4 combines with J gene TRBJ1-4; D remains ambiguous. Per germline, CDR1 SGHNT and CDR2 YYREEE (reference sequence). There are 14 residues in the CDR3. Between the trimmed V and J ends, which lost 0 bases and 0 bases, there was a span of 3 bases. This CDR3 is CASSLAATNEKLFF. CDR3 sequence (DNA): TGTGCCAGCAGCTTGGCGGCAACTAATGAAAAACTGTTTTTT.

The rearrangement uses TRBV7-9 and TRBJ2-7, with 13 positions matching TRBD2. The germline V gene encodes CDR1 SEHNR and CDR2 FQNEAQ (reference sequence). The CDR3 runs 16 residues. Trimming at V came to 5 bases and at J to 8 bases, leaving 12 bases not matched to a gene. CDR3 DNA: TGTGCCAGCAGCCCCACTAGCGGGAGGGAGGTCACGAAGCAGTACTTC. Its protein is CASSPTSGREVTKQYF.

Written as DNA, the CDR3 is TGTGCCAGCAGTTCTTACAATGAGCAGTTCTTC. As protein: CASSSYNEQFF. The chain carries TRBV12-3 or TRBV12-4 and TRBJ2-1; D uncertain. This CDR3 has 11 residues. Trimming removed 4 bases from V and 4 bases from J, with 2 bases in between.

This chain joins TRBV10-3 and TRBJ2-2; 9 nucleotides agree with TRBD1. CDR3 size: 17 residues. Germline loops: CDR1 ENHRY, CDR2 SYGVKD. V lost 5 bases to trimming and J lost 4 bases; unmatched junction nucleotides: 11. The chain's CDR3 is CAISRDRGAVATGELFF. The CDR3 bases are TGTGCCATCAGTAGAGACAGGGGGGCGGTAGCCACCGGGGAGCTGTTTTTT.

The genes are TRBV29-1 and TRBJ1-1; TRBD1 is a possible D gene (5 bases). The CDR3 runs to 13 residues. Germline V gene data show CDR1 as SQVTM and CDR2 as ANQGSEA. V lost 8 bases, J lost 1 base, and 14 bases lay in between. In nucleotides, the CDR3 is TGCAGCCCAACCCGGGGGGGGAACACTGAAGCTTTCTTT. Translation: CSPTRGGNTEAFF.

The chain combines TRBV11-2 with TRBJ2-5; 16 bases map to TRBD2. The germline gives CDR1 SGHAT, CDR2 FQNNGV. The CDR3 runs to 18 residues. Trimming at V came to 5 bases and at J to 5 bases, leaving 11 bases not matched to a gene. CDR3 in amino acids: CASSLGLAGGPPVETQYF. CDR3 sequence (DNA): TGTGCCAGCAGCCTGGGACTAGCGGGGGGGCCCCCCGTCGAGACCCAGTACTTC.

This sequence joins TRBV3-1 (or the pseudogene TRBV3-2) and TRBJ2-2; D might be TRBD2 (6 bases). The germline CDR1 and CDR2 sequences are LGHDT and YNNKEL (reference sequence). This CDR3 has 14 residues. The V and J ends lost 10 bases and 5 bases respectively, with 17 bases between them. The chain's CDR3 is CATNGGRSTGELFF. CDR3 nucleotide sequence: TGTGCCACTAATGGGGGGAGATCTACCGGGGAGCTGTTTTTT.